The entry that follows covers one T cell receptor beta chain sequence. Its antigen is still unknown. These data come from a study of cytomegalovirus exposure and HLA in healthy donors. Study-wide results and limits: Some highly shared sequence variants likely arose as a pipeline artifact. In a later analysis, a genetic analysis reported fewer productive-TCR N-insertions in an Asian-associated ancestry cluster than the cohort average.

The study ran its PCR with 60 Vbeta and 13 Jbeta primers. The protocol was immunoSEQ multiplex PCR, while the TCRdb copy is restricted to in-frame clones and leaves out a portion. The repertoire holds 200,000 to 250,000 clones, with around 81% as singletons. The V and J ends lost 3 bases and 11 bases respectively, with 16 bases between them. This CDR3 has 14 amino acids. CDR1 and CDR2 (germline): KGHSH, LQKENI. The TCR comes from a woman aged 60-75 years in good health and CMV-seropositive. This rearrangement joins TRBV18 to TRBJ2-2, with D unresolved. Sequencing was performed on PBMCs. The CDR3 is CASSPKATETELFF. CDR3 in DNA: TGTGCCAGCTCACCCAAAGCTACCGAGACTGAGCTGTTTTTT. Drawing the rest from reference TRBV18 and TRBJ2-2, the complete variable domain is NAGVMQNPRHLVRRRGQEARLRCSPMKGHSHVYWYRQLPEEGLKFMVYLQKENIIDESGMPKERFSAEFPKEGPSILRIQQVVRGDSAAYFCASSPKATETELFFGEGSRLTVL.